The 13 T cell receptor beta chains below all came from one sample that was sequenced in a study of blood T cell repertoires in COVID-19. Produced via immunoSEQ multiplex PCR; TCRdb's table is partial and in-frame only. The table shows approximately 220,000 clones, with nearly 90% occurring only once. Material for sequencing was PBMCs or T cells enriched from blood (not recorded which). The receptors originated from a woman younger than 45 with acute COVID-19.

The chain has TRBV7-6 and TRBJ2-3; 7 nucleotides align to TRBD2. Germline lookup yields CDR1 SGHVS and CDR2 FNYEAQ. J was trimmed by 8 bases and V by 4 bases; bases with no gene match: 12. This CDR3 comprises 15 residues. CDR3: CASSSISGLGSTQYF. DNA of the CDR3: TGTGCCAGCAGCTCCATATCCGGACTAGGCAGTACGCAGTATTTT.

This clone was recorded only once. The rearrangement links TRBV27 to TRBJ1-1; possible D gene TRBD1, 5 bases. V lost 2 bases and J lost 0, with 7 bases in between. This CDR3 is built from 14 residues. CDR1 and CDR2 from the germline V gene are MNHEY and SMNVEV (reference sequence). The CDR3 nucleotides are TGTGCCAGCAGTTTAGGGGGGGTGAACACTGAAGCTTTCTTT. It encodes CASSLGGVNTEAFF.

This clone was recorded a few times. This chain connects TRBV11-2 to TRBJ1-6, with 9 bases lining up with TRBD1. CDR1 and CDR2 (germline): SGHAT, FQNNGV. This CDR3 has 14 amino acids. V dropped 7 bases and J dropped 10; count of bases not matched to a gene: 8. CDR3 residues: CASTFGQGLSPLHF. For the CDR3, the DNA is TGTGCCAGCACCTTTGGACAGGGGTTGTCACCCCTCCACTTT.

This chain's CDR3 is CAWSPSRFQANQPQHF. CDR3 nucleotides: TGTGCCTGGAGTCCGAGCCGCTTTCAAGCGAATCAGCCCCAGCATTTT. V and J are TRBV30 and TRBJ1-5, with D uncertain. Germline CDR1 reads GTSNPN; CDR2 reads SVGIG (reference sequence). Deletions cut 2 bases from V and 4 bases from J, with 18 bases between. The CDR3 length is 16 residues.

The chain joins TRBV11-2 to TRBJ2-7; 11 nucleotides align to TRBD1. J gave up 6 bases and V 7 bases, and 8 bases lay outside the gene matches. CDR3 length: 14 amino acids. Germline CDR1 reads SGHAT; CDR2 reads FQNNGV. The CDR3, as DNA: TGTGCCAGCACCCCGGACAGGGGGCCTGGCGAGCAGTACTTC. Translated: CASTPDRGPGEQYF.

This rearrangement joins TRBV27 to TRBJ2-7, with TRBD2 matching 10 bases. CDR1 MNHEY and CDR2 SMNVEV come from the germline V gene (reference sequence). This CDR3 is built from 16 residues. Germline trimming cut 6 bases from V and 0 bases from J; bases unmatched to any gene: 8. DNA of the CDR3: TGTGCCAGCAGATCAATAGCGGGGGGAAGCTCCTACGAGCAGTACTTC. This translates into CASRSIAGGSSYEQYF.

The chain recombines TRBV30 with TRBJ2-5, with TRBD1 identical over 7 bases. Per the germline V gene, CDR1 is GTSNPN and CDR2 is SVGIG (reference sequence). V dropped 1 base and J dropped 1; count of bases not matched to a gene: 3. This CDR3 has 14 residues. DNA for the CDR3: TGTGCCTGGAGTGGACAGGGTGGCCAAGAGACCCAGTACTTC. Its translation: CAWSGQGGQETQYF.

The chain employs TRBV7-9 and TRBJ2-5; 8 nucleotides match TRBD2. V trimming: 4 bases; J trimming: 1 base; junction bases outside the gene matches: 2. This CDR3 region has 14 residues. Germline V lookup: CDR1 SEHNR, CDR2 FQNEAQ (reference sequence). The CDR3 is CASSSAGAQETQYF. CDR3 coding DNA: TGTGCCAGCAGCTCAGCGGGGGCCCAAGAGACCCAGTACTTC.

The chain uses TRBV27 and TRBJ2-1, with TRBD2 identical over 10 bases. The J segment lost 3 bases and the V segment lost 6 bases, leaving 5 bases of the junction unmatched. Germline values: CDR1 MNHEY, CDR2 SMNVEV (reference sequence). The CDR3 runs 15 residues. CDR3 DNA: TGTGCCAGCAGCGAAGCGGGGGGGCTCTACAATGAGCAGTTCTTC. Translated, it gives CASSEAGGLYNEQFF.

The chain joins TRBV7-9 to TRBJ2-3, with 9 positions matching TRBD2. The CDR3 length is 16 residues. Trimming at V came to 5 bases and at J to 5 bases, leaving 11 bases not matched to a gene. Germline CDR1 SEHNR, CDR2 FQNEAQ (reference sequence). CDR3 protein: CASSPAQLLAGDTQYF. CDR3 DNA sequence: TGTGCCAGCAGCCCGGCTCAGTTACTAGCGGGAGATACGCAGTATTTT. Together with reference TRBV7-9 and TRBJ2-3, the CDR3 gives the full variable domain: DTGVSQNPRHKITKRGQNVTFRCDPISEHNRLYWYRQTLGQGPEFLTYFQNEAQLEKSRLLSDRFSAERPKGSFSTLEIQRTEQGDSAMYLCASSPAQLLAGDTQYFGPGTRLTVL.

This clone was seen a single time. V is TRBV2 and J is TRBJ2-1, with D unresolved. Germline CDR1 and CDR2: SNHLY and FYNNEI. The CDR3 extends over 10 amino acids. Trimming removed 5 bases from V and 6 bases from J, with 2 bases in between. The chain's CDR3 is CASSRNEQFF. As DNA, the CDR3 is TGTGCCAGCAGTCGCAATGAGCAGTTCTTC.

This chain uses TRBV18 with TRBJ2-1; a weak D match, TRBD2 (5 bases). The CDR3 sequence is 16 residues long. V was cut by 3 bases and J by 7 bases, with 19 bases left in between. Germline CDR1 reads KGHSH; CDR2 reads LQKENI. The DNA for the CDR3 is TGTGCCAGCTCACCCCCCCGGGGAAGTGTGAGGAATGAGCAGTTCTTC. Residues: CASSPPRGSVRNEQFF.

V is TRBV12-3 or TRBV12-4 and J is TRBJ2-1; TRBD2 agrees at 11 bases. V shed 7 bases, J shed 12 bases, and the junction held 5 bases outside the gene matches. The CDR3 length is 12 residues. The CDR3 region has the DNA TGTGCCAGCACCACTACTAGCGGGGGGCAGTTCTTC. Translated: CASTTTSGGQFF.